The 4 T cell receptor beta chains presented below share a single source sample, sequenced in a study of HIV-infected children after antiretroviral therapy interruption (dated by TCRdb to between 2018 and 2020). Library preparation used 3' RACE. Sequenced on an Illumina MiSeq. TCR libraries were constructed from RNA with a 3' RACE protocol that used unique molecular identifiers to correct for PCR amplification bias. TCRdb reran the public reads through fastp at Q25 and MiXCR, keeping productive beta chains. CDR3 protein sequences are deduplicated, and each keeps its most common genes and DNA. A total of some 90,000 distinct CDR3 sequences appear in this sample, 6.9% of them only once. The ten largest clonotypes hold approximately 1.2% of the sample. In the paper's terms, the treatment or condition label means: PENTA 11 planned treatment interruption arm or continuous ART arm. Sequences were derived from CD45RA+ CD4+ T cells from PBMCs, pooled from several time points, sampled from a donor given antiretroviral therapy, either interrupted or continuous. Sample cell subset or site, as interpreted from the label and publication: naive CD4+ CD45RA+ CD45RO- T cells. All receptors derive from a pool of human donors with HIV.

This clonotype was observed many times. CDR3 sequence (DNA): TGCGCCAGCAGTCAACGTACCATGAACACTGAAGCTTTCTTT. Its translation: CASSQRTMNTEAFF. V is TRBV23-1 and J is TRBJ1-1; D uncertain. TRBV23-1 is identified as an open reading frame with a role that is uncertain. The V end was cut by 2 bases, the J end by 0 bases, with 7 bases between. This CDR3 comprises 14 residues.

In this sample, this clonotype turned up many times. V gene TRBV2 combines with J gene TRBJ2-6; no clear D gene. The CDR3 is 15 residues long. Trimming removed 5 bases from V and 0 bases from J, with 8 bases in between. In germline, CDR1 is SNHLY, CDR2 FYNNEI. The CDR3 loop reads CASSSGYSGANVLTF. In nucleotides, the CDR3 is TGTGCCAGCAGTTCGGGCTACTCTGGGGCCAACGTCCTGACTTTC.

The V call is TRBV4-2, the J call TRBJ2-3, with 7 bases matching TRBD2. V shed 4 bases and J 3 bases; nucleotides not matched to a gene: 1. The CDR3 loop spans 13 amino acids. In germline, CDR1 is LGHNA, CDR2 YNFKEQ. CDR3 loop: CASSREGTDTQYF. The CDR3 nucleotides are TGTGCCAGCAGCCGGGAGGGTACAGATACGCAGTATTTT.

This clonotype was counted at least ten times. This chain uses TRBV29-1 with TRBJ2-3; D not resolved. Germline values: CDR1 SQVTM, CDR2 ANQGSEA. The CDR3 is 12 residues long. Trimming shortened V by 3 bases and J by 10 bases, and 14 bases separated the two germline ends. The DNA of the CDR3 is TGCAGCGTTGACGTATTGCGCGATGCGCAGTATTTT. It translates to CSVDVLRDAQYF.